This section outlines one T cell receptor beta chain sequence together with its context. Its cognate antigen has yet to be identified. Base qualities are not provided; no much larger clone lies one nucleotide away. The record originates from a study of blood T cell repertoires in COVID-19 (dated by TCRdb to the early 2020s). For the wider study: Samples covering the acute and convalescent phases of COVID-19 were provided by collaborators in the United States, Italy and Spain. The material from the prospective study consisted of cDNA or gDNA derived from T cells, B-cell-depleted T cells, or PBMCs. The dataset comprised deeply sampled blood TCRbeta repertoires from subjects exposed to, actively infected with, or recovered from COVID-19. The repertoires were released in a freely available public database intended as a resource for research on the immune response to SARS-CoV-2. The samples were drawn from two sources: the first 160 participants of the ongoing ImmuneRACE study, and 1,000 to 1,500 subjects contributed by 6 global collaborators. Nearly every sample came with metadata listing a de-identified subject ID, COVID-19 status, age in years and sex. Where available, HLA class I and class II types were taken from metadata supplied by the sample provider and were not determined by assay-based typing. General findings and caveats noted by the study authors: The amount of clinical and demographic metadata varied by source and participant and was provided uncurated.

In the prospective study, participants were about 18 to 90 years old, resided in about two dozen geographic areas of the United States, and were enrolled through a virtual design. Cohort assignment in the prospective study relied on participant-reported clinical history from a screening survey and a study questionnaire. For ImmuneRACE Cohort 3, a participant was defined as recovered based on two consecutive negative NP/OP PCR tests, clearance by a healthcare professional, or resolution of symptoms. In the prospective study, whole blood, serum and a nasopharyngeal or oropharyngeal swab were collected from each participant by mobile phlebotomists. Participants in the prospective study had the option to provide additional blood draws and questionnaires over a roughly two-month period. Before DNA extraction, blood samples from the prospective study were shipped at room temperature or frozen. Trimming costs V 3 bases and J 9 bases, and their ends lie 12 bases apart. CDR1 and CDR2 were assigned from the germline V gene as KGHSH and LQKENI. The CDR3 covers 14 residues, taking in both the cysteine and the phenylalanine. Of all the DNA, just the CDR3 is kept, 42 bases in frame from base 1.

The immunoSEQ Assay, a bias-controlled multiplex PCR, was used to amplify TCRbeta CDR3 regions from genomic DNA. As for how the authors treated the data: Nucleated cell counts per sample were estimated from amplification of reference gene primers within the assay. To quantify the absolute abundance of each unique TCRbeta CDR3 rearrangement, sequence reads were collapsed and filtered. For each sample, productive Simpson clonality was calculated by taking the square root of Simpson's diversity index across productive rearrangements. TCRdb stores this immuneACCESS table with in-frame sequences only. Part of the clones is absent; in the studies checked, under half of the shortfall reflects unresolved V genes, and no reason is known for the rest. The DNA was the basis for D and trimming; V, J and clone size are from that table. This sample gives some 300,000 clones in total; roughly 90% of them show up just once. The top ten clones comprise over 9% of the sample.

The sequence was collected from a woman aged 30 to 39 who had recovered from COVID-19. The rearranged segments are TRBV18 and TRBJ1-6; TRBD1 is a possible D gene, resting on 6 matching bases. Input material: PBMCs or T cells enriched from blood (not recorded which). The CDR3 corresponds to CASSPTGTSSPLHF. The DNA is TGTGCCAGCTCACCGACCGGGACAAGTTCACCCCTCCACTTT.